The source of this TCR beta chain is a study of T cell changes during pregnancy in multiple sclerosis. The V end was cut by 9 bases, the J end by 1 base, with 11 bases between. This CDR3 region has 13 residues. Germline assignment: CDR1 SGHRS and CDR2 YFSETQ. Sequencing was performed with immunoSEQ multiplex PCR; in TCRdb, only in-frame clones are kept and a portion is missing. The data show tens of thousands of clones, with around 92% seen just once and around 0.89% held by the top ten. The sequencing here drew on peripheral blood, taken after pregnancy. The sequence was collected from a female donor with multiple sclerosis, enrolled in a pregnancy study. The rearrangement joins TRBV5-1 to TRBJ2-4; D unclear. The CDR3 DNA follows: TGCGCCACCTTGACCGGGGCCAAAAACATTCAGTACTTC. As protein: CATLTGAKNIQYF.